The 32 T cell receptor beta chains presented below share a single source sample, sequenced in a study of blood T cell repertoires in COVID-19. TCRdb keeps only in-frame clones here, not all; method: immunoSEQ multiplex PCR. The table has some 520,000 clones, 89% seen once; the top ten hold around 0.9%. The sample consisted of peripheral blood. The receptors shown here come from a man aged 18 to 35 with COVID-19, enrolled during active disease.

The chain uses TRBV19 and TRBJ1-5; D is unresolved. The V gene's germline CDR1 is LNHDA and CDR2 SQIVND (reference sequence). Deletions cut 0 bases from V and 3 bases from J, with 18 bases between. CDR3 length equals 18 residues. This chain's CDR3 is CASSIDPFGGFNNQPQHF. Written as DNA, the CDR3 is TGTGCCAGTAGTATAGATCCCTTCGGAGGGTTTAACAATCAGCCCCAGCATTTT.

The chain is built from TRBV7-9 and TRBJ2-1; TRBD2 agrees at 8 bases. The trim removed 1 base at V and 9 bases at J, leaving 8 bases unmatched. Germline lookup yields CDR1 SEHNR and CDR2 FQNEAQ (reference sequence). The CDR3 is 15 amino acids. The CDR3 region is CASSLGGTSWGEQFF. CDR3 DNA: TGTGCCAGCAGCTTAGGAGGGACTAGTTGGGGTGAGCAGTTCTTC.

This clone was counted between two and nine times. This chain uses TRBV6-4 with TRBJ1-1, with 9 bases lining up with TRBD1. Per the germline V gene, CDR1 is MRHNA and CDR2 is SNTAGT. The V and J ends lost 6 bases and 4 bases, in that order; junction bases with no gene match: 6. This CDR3 is built from 14 residues. The CDR3: CASSGQGSSTEAFF. DNA of the CDR3: TGTGCCAGCAGCGGACAGGGGAGTTCCACTGAAGCTTTCTTT.

The V call is TRBV7-2, the J call TRBJ2-7; 7 bases are shared with TRBD1. V trimming: 0 bases; J trimming: 4 bases; junction bases outside the gene matches: 21. This CDR3 contains 20 residues. Germline CDR1 reads SGHTA; CDR2 reads FQGNSA. CDR3 bases: TGTGCCAGCAGCTTAGCGCTAATCGGTTGGTCAAGGGGGCGTGAGTACGAGCAGTACTTC. It codes for CASSLALIGWSRGREYEQYF.

The chain has TRBV18 and TRBJ1-2, with 7 bases lining up with TRBD1. CDR1 is KGHSH, CDR2 LQKENI, per germline. J lost 6 bases, V lost 2 bases, and 3 bases had no gene match. The CDR3 spans 13 residues. The CDR3 region is CASSPTGVDGYTF. The CDR3 DNA is TGTGCCAGCTCACCAACAGGGGTAGATGGCTACACCTTC. Full variable domain (remainder filled in from reference TRBV18 and TRBJ1-2): NAGVMQNPRHLVRRRGQEARLRCSPMKGHSHVYWYRQLPEEGLKFMVYLQKENIIDESGMPKERFSAEFPKEGPSILRIQQVVRGDSAAYFCASSPTGVDGYTFGSGTRLTVV.

This clone was observed a single time. The chain couples TRBV2 to TRBJ2-2; 8 nucleotides line up with TRBD2. CDR1 and CDR2 (germline): SNHLY, FYNNEI. This CDR3 region has 14 residues. V dropped 6 bases and J dropped 6; count of bases not matched to a gene: 6. CDR3 bases: TGTGCCAGCAGGACCGGGACTAGATCCGGGGAGCTGTTTTTT. It codes for CASRTGTRSGELFF.

The V and J genes are TRBV19 and TRBJ2-1; TRBD2 might be the D (5 bases). Looked up from germline, CDR1 is LNHDA and CDR2 is SQIVND (reference sequence). The CDR3 runs to 12 residues. V lost 3 bases, J lost 10 bases, and 10 bases lay in between. DNA of the CDR3: TGTGCCAGTAGTATCACGGGGAAAGAGCAGTTCTTC. Translation: CASSITGKEQFF.

This chain connects TRBV18 to TRBJ1-1; 7 bases align to TRBD1. V gave up 0 bases and J gave up 7 bases; unmatched junction bases: 8. The CDR3 loop spans 15 amino acids. CDR1 and CDR2 from the germline V gene are KGHSH and LQKENI. CDR3 sequence: CASSPPGQPNFEAFF. The CDR3 DNA follows: TGTGCCAGCTCACCACCGGGACAGCCCAATTTTGAAGCTTTCTTT.

V and J are TRBV6-5 and TRBJ2-1; 9 positions agree with TRBD2. Germline trimming cut 8 bases from V and 13 bases from J; bases unmatched to any gene: 12. There are 13 residues in the CDR3. Per the germline V gene, CDR1 is MNHEY and CDR2 is SVGAGI. The CDR3 sequence is CASGRSGRTHQFF. CDR3 DNA sequence: TGTGCCAGCGGCCGTAGCGGGAGAACTCACCAGTTCTTC.

The chain joins TRBV5-6 to TRBJ1-2, with D possibly being TRBD1 (5 bases). The germline CDR1 and CDR2 sequences are SGHDT and YYEEEE. With 4 bases removed from V and 4 bases from J, the gap between germline ends came to 17 bases. There are 15 residues in the CDR3. CDR3 DNA: TGTGCCAGCAGCCTAAGGGACGCGGGGTTCTATGGCTACACCTTC. As protein: CASSLRDAGFYGYTF.

This chain links TRBV19 with TRBJ2-7; 10 bases match TRBD1. Per germline, CDR1 LNHDA and CDR2 SQIVND (reference sequence). CDR3 length equals 15 residues. V shed 4 bases, J shed 4 bases, and the junction held 7 bases outside the gene matches. The CDR3 region is CASSTGTGEGYEQYF. The DNA for the CDR3 is TGTGCCAGTAGTACCGGGACAGGGGAGGGGTACGAGCAGTACTTC. Using reference TRBV19 and TRBJ2-7 for the parts outside the CDR3, the full variable domain is DGGITQSPKYLFRKEGQNVTLSCEQNLNHDAMYWYRQDPGQGLRLIYYSQIVNDFQKGDIAEGYSVSREKKESFPLTVTSAQKNPTAFYLCASSTGTGEGYEQYFGPGTRLTVT.

The chain carries TRBV3-1 (or the pseudogene TRBV3-2) and TRBJ2-4; D gene uncertain. Germline V gene data show CDR1 as LGHDT and CDR2 as YNNKEL (reference sequence). The V end lost 5 bases, the J end lost 8 bases, and 16 bases lay between the germline ends. The CDR3 runs 14 residues. In DNA form, the CDR3 reads TGTGCCAGCAGCTCCTCGTCCACGTCGGACATTCAGTACTTC. Encoded protein: CASSSSSTSDIQYF.

This rearrangement joins TRBV7-3 to TRBJ1-1; tentatively, D is TRBD1 (5 bases). V was clipped by 1 base and J by 4 bases, with 10 bases between them. There are 14 residues in the CDR3. CDR1 is SGHTA and CDR2 is FQGTGA in the germline V gene. The CDR3 here is CASSLSGGATEAFF. The CDR3, as DNA: TGTGCCAGCAGCTTAAGCGGAGGGGCCACTGAAGCTTTCTTT.

This chain links TRBV9 with TRBJ1-2, with D hard to call. Trimming shortened V by 0 bases and J by 8 bases, and 8 bases separated the two germline ends. Germline CDR1 and CDR2: SGDLS and YYNGEE. The CDR3 runs 12 residues. Written as DNA, the CDR3 is TGTGCCAGCAGCGTAGGTAATGTCGGCTACACCTTC. Translating gives CASSVGNVGYTF.

J is TRBJ2-7 and V is TRBV5-4, with TRBD1 as a possible D gene (6 bases). Germline CDR1 SGHNT, CDR2 YYREEE (reference sequence). Between the trimmed V and J ends, which lost 4 bases and 1 base, there was a span of 15 bases. The CDR3 runs to 15 residues. The CDR3 reads CASSPTPGQSYEQYF. The CDR3 DNA reads TGTGCCAGCAGCCCCACCCCAGGACAGTCCTACGAGCAGTACTTC.

As to this clone: The same CDR3 arises from other DNA sequences in this sample as well. The chain recombines TRBV3-1 (or the pseudogene TRBV3-2) with TRBJ1-1; D perhaps matches TRBD1 (5 bases). The V and J ends lost 1 base and 3 bases respectively, with 9 bases between them. The CDR3 runs to 14 residues. Germline assignment: CDR1 LGHDT and CDR2 YNNKEL (reference sequence). The CDR3 loop is CASSQGGRDTEAFF. The CDR3 nucleotides are TGTGCCAGCAGCCAAGGAGGCAGGGACACTGAAGCTTTCTTT.

The genes are TRBV3-1 (or the pseudogene TRBV3-2) and TRBJ2-7; 13 nucleotides agree with TRBD2. The CDR3 contains 15 residues. CDR1 and CDR2 (germline): LGHDT, YNNKEL (reference sequence). With V trimmed by 4 bases and J by 7 bases, 7 bases remained unmatched. The CDR3 DNA follows: TGTGCCAGCAGCCGAGGACTAGCGGGAGTACCTGAGCAGTACTTC. Translation: CASSRGLAGVPEQYF.

The gene calls are TRBV6-2 or TRBV6-3 and TRBJ2-3; D possibly corresponds to TRBD1 (6 bases). The CDR3 loop spans 15 amino acids. Germline loops: CDR1 MNHEY, CDR2 SVGEGT. Trimming removed 5 bases at V and 0 bases at J, with 12 bases between. DNA for the CDR3: TGTGCCAGCAGTGGGGGACAATCTAGCACAGATACGCAGTATTTT. The encoded protein is CASSGGQSSTDTQYF.

The chain joins TRBV6-6 to TRBJ2-3, with TRBD2 matching 11 bases. The junction had 7 bases not matched to a gene; V was cut back by 5 bases and J by 6 bases. The CDR3 has 15 residues. The germline CDR1 and CDR2 sequences are MNHNY and SVGAGI (reference sequence). The CDR3 loop is CASSPRSGGGDTQYF. The CDR3 nucleotides are TGTGCCAGCAGTCCCCGTAGCGGGGGGGGTGATACGCAGTATTTT.

V gene TRBV11-2 combines with J gene TRBJ2-3; D remains unclear. The germline V gene encodes CDR1 SGHAT and CDR2 FQNNGV. Trimming left V 4 bases short and J 6 bases short, with 8 bases between. This CDR3 contains 12 residues. The CDR3 region has the DNA TGTGCCAGCAGCTCTGAACAGGATACGCAGTATTTT. Encoded protein: CASSSEQDTQYF. Supplemented by reference TRBV11-2 and TRBJ2-3, the full variable domain reads EAGVAQSPRYKIIEKRQSVAFWCNPISGHATLYWYQQILGQGPKLLIQFQNNGVVDDSQLPKDRFSAERLKGVDSTLKIQPAKLEDSAVYLCASSSEQDTQYFGPGTRLTVL.

The table lists this clone with a count of one. This chain connects TRBV19 to TRBJ2-3, with unresolved D. Germline CDR1 is LNHDA and CDR2 is SQIVND (reference sequence). This CDR3 has 14 amino acids. V was cut by 3 bases and J by 0 bases, with 7 bases left in between. The CDR3 DNA reads TGTGCCAGTAGTATTGGCACAAGCACAGATACGCAGTATTTT. Translated: CASSIGTSTDTQYF.

V gene TRBV4-1 combines with J gene TRBJ2-3; 11 nucleotides line up with TRBD2. Germline CDR1 MGHRA, CDR2 YSYEKL. The CDR3 contains 19 residues. V lost 1 base and J lost 0; bases outside the gene matches: 9. The CDR3 loop is CASSQASGGPAVSTDTQYF. In DNA form, the CDR3 reads TGCGCCAGCAGCCAAGCTAGCGGGGGGCCTGCCGTCAGCACAGATACGCAGTATTTT.

The chain joins TRBV9 to TRBJ2-3; D possibly corresponds to TRBD1 (6 bases). From germline, CDR1 is SGDLS and CDR2 YYNGEE. V was pared by 0 bases and J by 4 bases, with 21 bases between. The CDR3 loop spans 18 amino acids. The CDR3 here is CASSVGTAVVYTADTQYF. The CDR3 DNA follows: TGTGCCAGCAGCGTAGGGACAGCGGTGGTCTACACGGCAGATACGCAGTATTTT.

This chain connects TRBV25-1 to TRBJ1-2; TRBD1 might be the D (5 bases). Deletions cut 3 bases from V and 0 bases from J, with 11 bases between. The CDR3 loop spans 15 amino acids. Germline CDR1 is MGHDK and CDR2 is SYGVNS. Here the CDR3 reads CASSDGQVANYGYTF. CDR3 nucleotides: TGTGCCAGCAGTGACGGACAAGTAGCTAACTATGGCTACACCTTC.

This rearrangement joins TRBV20-1 to TRBJ1-6, with 7 bases lining up with TRBD1. After removal of 3 bases from V and 6 bases from J, the junction contained 2 bases not matched to a gene. From germline, CDR1 is DFQATT and CDR2 SNEGSKA (reference sequence). The CDR3 has 13 residues. The chain's CDR3 is CSASGTANSPLHF. DNA of the CDR3: TGCAGTGCTAGTGGGACAGCTAATTCACCCCTCCACTTT.

The rearrangement joins TRBV27 to TRBJ2-2, with a possible D match to TRBD1 (5 bases). Trimming shortened V by 10 bases and J by 0 bases, and 15 bases separated the two germline ends. CDR3 length: 15 amino acids. Germline V gene data show CDR1 as MNHEY and CDR2 as SMNVEV (reference sequence). CDR3 loop: CATTSGLPNTGELFF. The CDR3 nucleotides read TGTGCCACCACATCAGGGCTGCCGAACACCGGGGAGCTGTTTTTT.

The V gene is TRBV3-1 (or the pseudogene TRBV3-2), the J gene TRBJ2-3; no clear D gene. The CDR3 contains 12 residues. The V end was cut by 4 bases, the J end by 5 bases, with 7 bases between. Germline V lookup: CDR1 LGHDT, CDR2 YNNKEL (reference sequence). The CDR3 DNA is TGTGCCAGCAGCCCCCTCGGAGATACGCAGTATTTT. Protein: CASSPLGDTQYF.

The V call is TRBV19, the J call TRBJ1-2; maybe TRBD1 (6 bases). Germline-derived CDR1 and CDR2 are LNHDA and SQIVND (reference sequence). Trimming shortened V by 5 bases and J by 4 bases, and 23 bases separated the two germline ends. The CDR3 length is 17 residues. In DNA, the CDR3 is TGTGCCAGTAGTCCCCGGACATCCACAGGGAGCGGCTATGGCTACACCTTC. The encoded protein is CASSPRTSTGSGYGYTF.

In its sample, this clone was seen once. J is TRBJ2-2 and V is TRBV11-3; TRBD1 agrees at 7 bases. Germline values: CDR1 SGHNT, CDR2 YENEEA. The CDR3 totals 19 residues. J gave up 3 bases and V 5 bases, and 18 bases lay outside the gene matches. The CDR3 loop reads CASSPLTLDRVYYTGELFF. DNA of the CDR3: TGTGCCAGCAGCCCACTAACCCTAGACAGGGTGTATTACACCGGGGAGCTGTTTTTT.

V usage is TRBV19 and J usage is TRBJ1-2; D might be TRBD1 (5 bases). CDR3 size: 12 residues. The V gene lost 1 base and the J gene lost 5 bases, with 5 bases spanning the gap. Germline values: CDR1 LNHDA, CDR2 SQIVND (reference sequence). CDR3 sequence (DNA): TGTGCCAGTAGTATAGGACAGTATGGCTACACCTTC. It codes for CASSIGQYGYTF.

V and J are TRBV19 and TRBJ2-7; TRBD1 matches at 8 bases. This CDR3 contains 14 residues. Germline V gives CDR1 LNHDA, CDR2 SQIVND (reference sequence). Germline trimming cut 3 bases from V and 3 bases from J; bases unmatched to any gene: 4. The CDR3 region is CASSMQGAGYEQYF. The CDR3 nucleotides read TGTGCCAGTAGTATGCAGGGGGCTGGCTACGAGCAGTACTTC.

The chain recombines TRBV11-2 with TRBJ1-1; 10 bases map to TRBD1. This CDR3 is built from 14 residues. The ends lost 4 bases at V and 5 bases at J; junction bases unmatched: 4. The V gene's germline CDR1 is SGHAT and CDR2 FQNNGV. DNA of the CDR3: TGTGCCAGCAGCTACGGACAGGGGGGAACTGAAGCTTTCTTT. Amino acids: CASSYGQGGTEAFF.